The present entry profiles one T cell receptor beta chain with its context. Sequencing was performed with immunoSEQ multiplex PCR; in TCRdb, only in-frame clones are kept and a portion is missing. The sample shows 360,000 or so clones, less than 90% of them seen only once. The source of the sample is a study of blood T cell repertoires in COVID-19. CDR3 size: 15 residues. Germline lookup yields CDR1 SGHTA and CDR2 FQGTGA. Between the trimmed V and J ends, which lost 4 bases and 6 bases, there was a span of 19 bases. Sequences were obtained from PBMCs or T cells enriched from blood (not recorded which). This clonotype originated in a woman aged 45-65 years who had recovered from COVID-19. J is TRBJ2-7 and V is TRBV7-3; D perhaps matches TRBD2 (5 bases). CDR3 DNA sequence: TGTGCCAGCAGCTCTGTTCCCGGACTTCCCAGCGAGCAGTACTTC. This translates into CASSSVPGLPSEQYF.